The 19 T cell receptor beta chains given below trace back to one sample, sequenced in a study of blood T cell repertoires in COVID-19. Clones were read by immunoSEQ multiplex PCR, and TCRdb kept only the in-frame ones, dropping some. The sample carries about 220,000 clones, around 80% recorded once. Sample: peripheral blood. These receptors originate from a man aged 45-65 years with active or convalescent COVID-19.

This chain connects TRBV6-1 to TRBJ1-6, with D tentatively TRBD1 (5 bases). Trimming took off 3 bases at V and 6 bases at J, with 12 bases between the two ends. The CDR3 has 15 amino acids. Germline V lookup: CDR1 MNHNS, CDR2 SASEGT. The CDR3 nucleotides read TGTGCCAGCAGTGATGTCCAGGGAGGTAATTCACCCCTCCACTTT. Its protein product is CASSDVQGGNSPLHF.

The CDR3 loop is CASSPGRASSYNSPLHF. CDR3 DNA sequence: TGTGCCAGTAGTCCGGGGAGGGCGAGCTCCTATAATTCACCCCTCCACTTT. The J gene is TRBJ1-6, the V gene TRBV19; the D is unclear. This CDR3 spans 17 amino acids. Trimming pared 5 bases from V and 0 bases from J, leaving 14 bases between. Germline CDR1 is LNHDA and CDR2 is SQIVND (reference sequence).

The CDR3 sequence is CASSLGPQEETQYF. In DNA, the CDR3 is TGTGCCAGCAGCTTAGGGCCACAAGAAGAGACCCAGTACTTC. The rearrangement uses TRBV11-2 and TRBJ2-5, with no clear D. Germline CDR1 is SGHAT and CDR2 is FQNNGV. The CDR3 has 14 amino acids. The V end lost 1 base, the J end lost 3 bases, and 9 bases lay between the germline ends.

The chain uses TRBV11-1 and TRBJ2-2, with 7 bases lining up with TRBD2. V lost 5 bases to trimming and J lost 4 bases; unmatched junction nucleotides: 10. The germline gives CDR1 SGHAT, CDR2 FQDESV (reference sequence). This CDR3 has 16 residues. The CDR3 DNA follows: TGTGCCAGCAGCCGTAGCCCACTAGCGACCACCGGGGAGCTGTTTTTT. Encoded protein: CASSRSPLATTGELFF. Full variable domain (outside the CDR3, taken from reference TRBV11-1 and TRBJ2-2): EAEVAQSPRYKITEKSQAVAFWCDPISGHATLYWYRQILGQGPELLVQFQDESVVDDSQLPKDRFSAERLKGVDSTLKIQPAELGDSAMYLCASSRSPLATTGELFFGEGSRLTVL.

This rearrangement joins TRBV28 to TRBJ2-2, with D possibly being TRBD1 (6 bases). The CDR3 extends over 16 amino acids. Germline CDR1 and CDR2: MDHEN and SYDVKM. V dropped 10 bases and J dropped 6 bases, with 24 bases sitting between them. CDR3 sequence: CATRDPGQWGPGELFF. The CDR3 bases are TGTGCCACACGAGATCCCGGACAGTGGGGCCCCGGGGAGCTGTTTTTT.

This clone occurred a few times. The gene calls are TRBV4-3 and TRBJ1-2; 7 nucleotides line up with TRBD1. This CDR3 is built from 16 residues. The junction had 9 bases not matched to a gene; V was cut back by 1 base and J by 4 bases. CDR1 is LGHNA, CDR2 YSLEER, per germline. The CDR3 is CASSQAWDSKFYGYTF. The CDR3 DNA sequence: TGCGCCAGCAGCCAAGCGTGGGACAGTAAATTCTATGGCTACACCTTC.

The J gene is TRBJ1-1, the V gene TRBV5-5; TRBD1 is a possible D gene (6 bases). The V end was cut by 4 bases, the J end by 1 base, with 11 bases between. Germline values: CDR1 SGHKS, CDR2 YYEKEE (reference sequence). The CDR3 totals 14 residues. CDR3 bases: TGTGCCAGCAGCCAGACACAGGGGAACACTGAAGCTTTCTTT. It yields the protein CASSQTQGNTEAFF.

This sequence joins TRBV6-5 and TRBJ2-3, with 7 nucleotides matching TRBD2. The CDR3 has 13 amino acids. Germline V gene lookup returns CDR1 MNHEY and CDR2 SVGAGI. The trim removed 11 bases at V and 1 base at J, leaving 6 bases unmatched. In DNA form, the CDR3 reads TGTGCCGCGCGGGGAGGGGGCACAGATACGCAGTATTTT. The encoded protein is CAARGGGTDTQYF.

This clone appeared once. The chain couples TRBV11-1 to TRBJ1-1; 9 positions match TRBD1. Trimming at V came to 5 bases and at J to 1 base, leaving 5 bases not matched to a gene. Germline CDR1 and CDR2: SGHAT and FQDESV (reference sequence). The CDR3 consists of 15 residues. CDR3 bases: TGTGCCAGCAGCCTACAACAGGGGGCGAACACTGAAGCTTTCTTT. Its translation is CASSLQQGANTEAFF.

In DNA, the CDR3 is TGTGCCAGCAGTGAGCCCGGGTCCAATTCACCCCTCCACTTT. Its protein is CASSEPGSNSPLHF. The chain carries TRBV25-1 and TRBJ1-6; the D is unclear. This CDR3 region has 14 residues. Trimming left V 3 bases short and J 7 bases short, with 10 bases between. Germline V gene data show CDR1 as MGHDK and CDR2 as SYGVNS.

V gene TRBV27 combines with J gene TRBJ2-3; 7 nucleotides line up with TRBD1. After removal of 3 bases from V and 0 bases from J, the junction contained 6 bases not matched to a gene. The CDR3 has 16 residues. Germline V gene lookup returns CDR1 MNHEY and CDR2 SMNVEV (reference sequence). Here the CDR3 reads CASSFWGQSSTDTQYF. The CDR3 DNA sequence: TGTGCCAGCAGTTTCTGGGGACAGAGTAGCACAGATACGCAGTATTTT.

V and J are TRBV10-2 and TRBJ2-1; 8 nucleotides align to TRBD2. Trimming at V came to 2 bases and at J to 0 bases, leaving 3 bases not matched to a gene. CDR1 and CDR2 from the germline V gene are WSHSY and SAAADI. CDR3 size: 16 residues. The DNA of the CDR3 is TGCGCCAGCAGTGAGCCGGGACTAGTCTCCTACAATGAGCAGTTCTTC. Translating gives CASSEPGLVSYNEQFF.

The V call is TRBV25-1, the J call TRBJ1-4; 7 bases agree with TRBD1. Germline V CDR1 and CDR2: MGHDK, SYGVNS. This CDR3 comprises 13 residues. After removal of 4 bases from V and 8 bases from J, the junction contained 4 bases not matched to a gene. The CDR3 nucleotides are TGTGCCAGCAGTGGACAGGGCTGGGAAAAACTGTTTTTT. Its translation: CASSGQGWEKLFF.

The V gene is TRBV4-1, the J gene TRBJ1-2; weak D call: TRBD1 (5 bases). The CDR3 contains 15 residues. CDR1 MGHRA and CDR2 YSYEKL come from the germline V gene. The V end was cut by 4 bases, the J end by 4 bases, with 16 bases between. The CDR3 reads CASSLTTDRGYGYTF. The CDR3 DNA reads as TGCGCCAGCAGCCTAACGACAGACCGCGGCTATGGCTACACCTTC.

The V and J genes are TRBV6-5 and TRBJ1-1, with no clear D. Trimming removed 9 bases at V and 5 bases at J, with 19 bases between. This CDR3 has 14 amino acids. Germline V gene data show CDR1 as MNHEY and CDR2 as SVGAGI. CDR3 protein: CARSGVGDRTEAFF. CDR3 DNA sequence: TGTGCCAGGAGCGGGGTTGGGGATCGGACTGAAGCTTTCTTT.

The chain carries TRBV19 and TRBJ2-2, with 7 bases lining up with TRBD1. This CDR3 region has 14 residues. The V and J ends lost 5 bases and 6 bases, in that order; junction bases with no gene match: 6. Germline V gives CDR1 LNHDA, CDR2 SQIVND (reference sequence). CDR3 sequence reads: CASSSTGWPGELFF. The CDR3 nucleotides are TGTGCCAGTAGTTCGACAGGGTGGCCCGGGGAGCTGTTTTTT.

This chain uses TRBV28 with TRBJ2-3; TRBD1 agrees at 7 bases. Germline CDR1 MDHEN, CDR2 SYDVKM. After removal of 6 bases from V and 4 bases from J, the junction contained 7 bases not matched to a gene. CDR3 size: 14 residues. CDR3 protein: CASRKTGAPDTQYF. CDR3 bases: TGTGCCAGCAGGAAAACAGGGGCCCCAGATACGCAGTATTTT.

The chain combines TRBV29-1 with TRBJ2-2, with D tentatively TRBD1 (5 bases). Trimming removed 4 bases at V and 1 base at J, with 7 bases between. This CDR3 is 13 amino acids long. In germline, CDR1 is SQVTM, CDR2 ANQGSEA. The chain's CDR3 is CSVGTLNTGELFF. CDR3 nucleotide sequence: TGCAGCGTTGGGACATTGAACACCGGGGAGCTGTTTTTT.

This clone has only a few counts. This chain's CDR3 is CASSQETGVSSGELFF. The CDR3 DNA reads as TGTGCCAGCAGCCAAGAGACAGGGGTAAGCTCCGGGGAGCTGTTTTTT. J is TRBJ2-2 and V is TRBV4-2; 8 positions agree with TRBD1. Trimming took 0 bases from V and 6 from J; bases not matched to a gene: 6. CDR3 length: 16 residues. The germline CDR1 and CDR2 sequences are LGHNA and YNFKEQ.